This T cell receptor (beta chain) was profiled in a study of T cell repertoires in cytomegalovirus infection. The overall study: Public TCR beta signatures indicated both CMV infection and matching HLA type. Study-level findings and limits: Summed public TCR beta family frequency identified CMV carriers bearing the relevant HLA. It was HLA-C-restricted CMV-specific TCR beta clonotypes that dominated the response ex vivo.

TCRdb itself ran the reads through MiXCR, one entry per CDR3 protein. The sample contains about 740,000 distinct CDR3 sequences, 35% of which appear only once. This clonotype was detected a few times. Its specificity is unknown. Looked up from germline, CDR1 is MDHEN and CDR2 is SYDVKM. The CDR3 extends over 12 amino acids. Trimming took 6 bases from V and 7 from J, leaving 12 bases between them. This sequence joins TRBV28 and TRBJ2-5; D is perhaps TRBD1 (6 bases). The TCR sequence derives from a human donor in good health (CMV status not recorded). Some clones in this sample may be carry-over from other donors' samples. The specimen sequenced was PBMCs. The CDR3 loop reads CASSVPRGTQYF. The CDR3 DNA reads TGTGCCAGCAGCGTTCCCAGGGGGACCCAGTACTTC.